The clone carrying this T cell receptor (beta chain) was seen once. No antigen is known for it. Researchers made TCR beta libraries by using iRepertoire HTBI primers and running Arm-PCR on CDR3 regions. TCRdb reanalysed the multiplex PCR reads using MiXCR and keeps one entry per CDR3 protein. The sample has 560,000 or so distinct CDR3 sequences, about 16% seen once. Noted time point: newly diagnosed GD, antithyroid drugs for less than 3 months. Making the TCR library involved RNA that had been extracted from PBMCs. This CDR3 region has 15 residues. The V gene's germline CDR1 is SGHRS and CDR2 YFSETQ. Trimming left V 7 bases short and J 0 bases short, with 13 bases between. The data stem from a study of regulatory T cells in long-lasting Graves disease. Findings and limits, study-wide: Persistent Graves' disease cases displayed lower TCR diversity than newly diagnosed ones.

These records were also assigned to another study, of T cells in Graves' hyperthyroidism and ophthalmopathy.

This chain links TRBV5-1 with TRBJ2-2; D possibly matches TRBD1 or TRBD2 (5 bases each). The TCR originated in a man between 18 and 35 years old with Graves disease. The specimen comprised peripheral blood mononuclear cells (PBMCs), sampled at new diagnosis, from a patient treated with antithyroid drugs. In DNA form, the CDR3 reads TGCGCCAGCCGGGACGCTACCGCGAACACCGGGGAGCTGTTTTTT. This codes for CASRDATANTGELFF. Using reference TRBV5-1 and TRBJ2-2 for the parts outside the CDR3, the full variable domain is KAGVTQTPRYLIKTRGQQVTLSCSPISGHRSVSWYQQTPGQGLQFLFEYFSETQRNKGNFPGRFSGRQFSNSRSEMNVSTLELGDSALYLCASRDATANTGELFFGEGSRLTVL.